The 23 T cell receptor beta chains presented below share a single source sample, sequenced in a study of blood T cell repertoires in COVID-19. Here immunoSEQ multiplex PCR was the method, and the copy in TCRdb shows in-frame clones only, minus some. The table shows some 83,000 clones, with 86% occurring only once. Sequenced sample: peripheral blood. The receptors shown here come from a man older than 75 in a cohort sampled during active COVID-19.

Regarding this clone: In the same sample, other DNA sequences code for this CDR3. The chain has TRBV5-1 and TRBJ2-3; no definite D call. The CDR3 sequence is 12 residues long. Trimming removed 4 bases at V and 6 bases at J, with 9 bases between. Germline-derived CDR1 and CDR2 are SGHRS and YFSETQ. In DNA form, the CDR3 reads TGCGCCAGCAGCCCGACCGGGGATACGCAGTATTTT. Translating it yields CASSPTGDTQYF.

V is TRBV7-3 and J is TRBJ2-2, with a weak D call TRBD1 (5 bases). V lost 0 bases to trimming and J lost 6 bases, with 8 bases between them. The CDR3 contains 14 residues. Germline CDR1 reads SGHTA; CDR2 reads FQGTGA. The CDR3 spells CASSLTGAAGELFF. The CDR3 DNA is TGTGCCAGCAGCTTAACAGGGGCGGCCGGGGAGCTGTTTTTT.

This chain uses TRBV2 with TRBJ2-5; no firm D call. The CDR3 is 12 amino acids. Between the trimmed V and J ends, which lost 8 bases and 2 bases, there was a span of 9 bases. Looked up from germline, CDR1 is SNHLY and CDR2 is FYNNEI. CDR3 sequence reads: CASSISQETQYF. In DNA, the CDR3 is TGTGCCAGCTCCATCAGTCAAGAGACCCAGTACTTC.

DNA for the CDR3: TGTGCCAGCACAACCGGCGAGGGTTACAATGAGCAGTTCTTC. It encodes CASTTGEGYNEQFF. This chain joins TRBV5-5 and TRBJ2-1; D might be TRBD2 (5 bases). CDR3 length: 14 amino acids. Deletions cut 6 bases from V and 4 bases from J, with 14 bases between. CDR1 and CDR2 from the germline V gene are SGHKS and YYEKEE (reference sequence).

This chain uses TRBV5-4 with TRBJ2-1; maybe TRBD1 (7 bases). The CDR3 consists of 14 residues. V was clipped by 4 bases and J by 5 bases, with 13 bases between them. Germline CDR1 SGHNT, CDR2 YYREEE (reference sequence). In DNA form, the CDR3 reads TGTGCCAGCAGCCGGCGGGACAGAGACAATGAGCAGTTCTTC. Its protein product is CASSRRDRDNEQFF.

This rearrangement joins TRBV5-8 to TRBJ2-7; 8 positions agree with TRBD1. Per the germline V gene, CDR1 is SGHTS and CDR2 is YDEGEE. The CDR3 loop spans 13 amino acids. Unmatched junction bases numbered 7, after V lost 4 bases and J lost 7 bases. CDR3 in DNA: TGTGCCAGCAGCCACGGACAGGGCTGGGAGCAGTACGTC. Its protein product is CASSHGQGWEQYV.

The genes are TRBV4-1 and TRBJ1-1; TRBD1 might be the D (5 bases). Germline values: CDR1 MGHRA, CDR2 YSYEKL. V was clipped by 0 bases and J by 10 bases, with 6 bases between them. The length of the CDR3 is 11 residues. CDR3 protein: CASSQEGGAFF. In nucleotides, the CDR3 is TGCGCCAGCAGCCAAGAGGGGGGAGCTTTCTTT.

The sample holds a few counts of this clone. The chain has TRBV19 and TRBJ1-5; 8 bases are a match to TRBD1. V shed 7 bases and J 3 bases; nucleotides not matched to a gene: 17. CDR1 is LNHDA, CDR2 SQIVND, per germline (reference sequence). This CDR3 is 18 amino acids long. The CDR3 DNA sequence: TGTGCCAGTACCCGGGGCCCCCCAGGGGGCGTAAACAATCAGCCCCAGCATTTT. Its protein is CASTRGPPGGVNNQPQHF.

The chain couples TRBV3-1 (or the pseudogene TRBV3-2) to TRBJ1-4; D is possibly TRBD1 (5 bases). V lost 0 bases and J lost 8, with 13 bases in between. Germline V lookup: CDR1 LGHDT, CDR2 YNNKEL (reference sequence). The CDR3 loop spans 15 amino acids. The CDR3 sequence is CASSQEGRDLEKLFF. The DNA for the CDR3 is TGTGCCAGCAGCCAAGAGGGACGGGACTTGGAAAAACTGTTTTTT.

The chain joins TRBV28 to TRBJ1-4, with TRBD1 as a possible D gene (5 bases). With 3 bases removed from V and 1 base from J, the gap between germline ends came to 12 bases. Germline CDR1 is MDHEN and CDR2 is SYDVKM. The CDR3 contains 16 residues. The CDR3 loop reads CASSLVSGGTNEKLFF. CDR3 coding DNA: TGTGCCAGCAGTTTGGTCTCGGGGGGAACTAATGAAAAACTGTTTTTT.

The CDR3 region is CASSPAQSGNTIYF. The CDR3 coding sequence is TGTGCCAGCTCACCGGCCCAGTCTGGAAACACCATATATTTT. J is TRBJ1-3 and V is TRBV18; D remains ambiguous. Trimming cost V 3 bases and J 1 base, with 7 bases left between them. The CDR3 sequence is 14 residues long. The V gene's germline CDR1 is KGHSH and CDR2 LQKENI.

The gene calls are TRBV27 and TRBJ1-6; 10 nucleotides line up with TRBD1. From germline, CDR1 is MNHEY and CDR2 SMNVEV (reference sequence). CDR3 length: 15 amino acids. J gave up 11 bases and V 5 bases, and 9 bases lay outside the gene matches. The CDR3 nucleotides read TGTGCCAGCAGTCCTAGACAGGGGGCGCGTACACCCCTCCACTTT. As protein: CASSPRQGARTPLHF.

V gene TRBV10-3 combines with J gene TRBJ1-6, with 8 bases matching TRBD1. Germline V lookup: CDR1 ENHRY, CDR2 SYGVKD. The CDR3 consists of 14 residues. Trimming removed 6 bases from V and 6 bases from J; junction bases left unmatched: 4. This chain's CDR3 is CAIRTGAPNSPLHF. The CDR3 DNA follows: TGTGCCATCAGGACAGGGGCGCCTAATTCACCCCTCCACTTT.

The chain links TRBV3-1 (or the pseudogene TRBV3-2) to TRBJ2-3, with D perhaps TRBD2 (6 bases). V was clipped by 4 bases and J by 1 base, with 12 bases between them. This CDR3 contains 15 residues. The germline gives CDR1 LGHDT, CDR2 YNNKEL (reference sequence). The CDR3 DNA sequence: TGTGCCAGCAGCCTCCGAGGAGGGGGCACAGATACGCAGTATTTT. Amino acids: CASSLRGGGTDTQYF.

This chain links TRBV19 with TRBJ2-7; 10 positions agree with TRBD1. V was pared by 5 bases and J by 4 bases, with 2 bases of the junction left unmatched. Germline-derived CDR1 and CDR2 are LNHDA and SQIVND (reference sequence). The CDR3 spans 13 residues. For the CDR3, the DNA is TGTGCCAGTAGTCGACAGGGGGCTTACGAGCAGTACTTC. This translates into CASSRQGAYEQYF.

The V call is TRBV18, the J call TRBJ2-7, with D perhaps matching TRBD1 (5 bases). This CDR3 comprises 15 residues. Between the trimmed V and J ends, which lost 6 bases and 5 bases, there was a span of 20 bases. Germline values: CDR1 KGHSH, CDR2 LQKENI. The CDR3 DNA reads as TGTGCCAGCTCGTCCAAGTGGGTGGGCAGGGACGAGCAGTACGTC. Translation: CASSSKWVGRDEQYV.

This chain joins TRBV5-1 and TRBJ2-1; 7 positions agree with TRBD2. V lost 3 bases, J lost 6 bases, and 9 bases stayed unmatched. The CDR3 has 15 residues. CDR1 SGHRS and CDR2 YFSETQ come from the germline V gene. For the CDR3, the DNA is TGCGCCAGCAGCTCCCCCTCTAGCGGAGGCAATGAGCAGTTCTTC. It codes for CASSSPSSGGNEQFF.

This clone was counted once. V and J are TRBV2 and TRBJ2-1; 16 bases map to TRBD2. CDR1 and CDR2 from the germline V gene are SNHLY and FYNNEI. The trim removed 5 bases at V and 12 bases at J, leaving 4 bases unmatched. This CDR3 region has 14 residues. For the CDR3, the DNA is TGTGCCAGCAGTCAGGGACTAGCGGGGGGGTGGCAGTTCTTC. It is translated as CASSQGLAGGWQFF. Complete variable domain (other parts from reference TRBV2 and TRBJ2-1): EPEVTQTPSHQVTQMGQEVILRCVPISNHLYFYWYRQILGQKVEFLVSFYNNEISEKSEIFDDQFSVERPDGSNFTLKIRSTKLEDSAMYFCASSQGLAGGWQFFGPGTRLTVL.

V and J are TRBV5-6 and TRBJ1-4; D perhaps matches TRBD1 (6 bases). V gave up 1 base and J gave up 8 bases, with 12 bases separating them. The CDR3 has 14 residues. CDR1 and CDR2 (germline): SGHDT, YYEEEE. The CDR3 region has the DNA TGTGCCAGCAGCTTGCGGGGGGCGGAGGAAAAACTGTTTTTT. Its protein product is CASSLRGAEEKLFF.

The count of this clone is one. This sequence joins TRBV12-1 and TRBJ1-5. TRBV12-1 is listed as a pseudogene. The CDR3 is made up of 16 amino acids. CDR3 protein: CASSFFFEGYDQPQHF. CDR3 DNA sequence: TGTGCCAGCAGCTTTTTCTTTGAGGGTTATGATCAGCCCCAGCATTTT.

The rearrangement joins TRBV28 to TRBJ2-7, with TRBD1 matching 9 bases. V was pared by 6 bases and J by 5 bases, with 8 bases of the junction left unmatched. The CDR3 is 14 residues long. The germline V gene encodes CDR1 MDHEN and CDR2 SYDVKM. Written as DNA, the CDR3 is TGTGCCAGCAGCCGCGGACAGGGGATCCACGAGCAGTACGTC. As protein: CASSRGQGIHEQYV.

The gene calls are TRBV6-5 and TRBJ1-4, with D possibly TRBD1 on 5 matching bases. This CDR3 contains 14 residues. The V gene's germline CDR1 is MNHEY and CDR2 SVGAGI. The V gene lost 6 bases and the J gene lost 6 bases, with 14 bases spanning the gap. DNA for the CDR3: TGTGCCAGCAGCTCAGGGCGCATTCATGAAAAACTGTTTTTT. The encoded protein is CASSSGRIHEKLFF.

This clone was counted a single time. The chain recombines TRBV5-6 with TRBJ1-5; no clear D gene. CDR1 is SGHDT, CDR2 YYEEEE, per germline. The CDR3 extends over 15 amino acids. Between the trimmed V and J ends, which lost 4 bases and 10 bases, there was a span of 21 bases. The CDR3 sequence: CASSLHRSHSYPQHF. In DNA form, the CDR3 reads TGTGCCAGCAGCCTCCACCGGTCCCACAGTTACCCCCAGCATTTT.